This TCR beta chain was captured by sequencing in a study of blood T cell repertoires in COVID-19. Study information: Specimens from acute and convalescent COVID-19 originated in the United States, Italy and Spain. The analysed material was cDNA or gDNA that came from T cells, B-cell-depleted T cells, or PBMCs.

Source study methods: Nucleated cell counts were estimated from reference gene primer amplification. Clones were sequenced by immunoSEQ multiplex PCR, and TCRdb holds only the in-frame ones, with some missing. V and J calls and clone size follow that table, whereas D and trimming were derived from the DNA. This sample has roughly 80,000 clones; around 79% occur once, and the top ten carry approximately 12%. Germline-derived CDR1 and CDR2 are SGHTS and YDEGEE. J was trimmed by 4 bases and V by 5 bases; bases with no gene match: 7. The CDR3 contains 15 residues. This sequence originates from an elderly man with acute or convalescent COVID-19. The sequenced sample consisted of peripheral blood. The rearrangement links TRBV5-8 to TRBJ1-4, with TRBD1 matching 8 bases. As DNA, the CDR3 is TGTGCCAGCAGGCCTACAGGGGGGATTAATGAAAAACTGTTTTTT. Its protein is CASRPTGGINEKLFF.